This TCR beta chain stems from a study of blood T cell repertoires in COVID-19. Overall study context: The study drew acute and convalescent COVID-19 samples from the United States, Italy and Spain. PBMCs, B-cell-depleted T cells, or T cells were the source of the cDNA or gDNA that made up the material.

How the authors handled the data: Reference gene primer amplification yielded estimated nucleated cell counts. Only in-frame clones appear in the TCRdb table, and some are missing; sequencing was by immunoSEQ multiplex PCR. V, J and clone size are taken as reported in that table, and D and trimming were inferred from the DNA itself. The data show 250,000 to 300,000 clones, with about nine tenths seen just once and roughly 2.3% held by the top ten. Per the germline V gene, CDR1 is SGHVS and CDR2 is FQNEAQ. Trimming removed 3 bases from V and 4 bases from J; junction bases left unmatched: 8. The CDR3 covers 17 residues.

This rearrangement joins TRBV7-8 to TRBJ1-6; 8 positions match TRBD1. This clonotype was obtained from a man in his forties or fifties with acute or convalescent COVID-19. The sequenced sample was peripheral blood. The CDR3 DNA reads TGTGCCAGCAGCTTGGGGTCCAGGACAGGGTATAATTCACCCCTCCACTTT. It translates to CASSLGSRTGYNSPLHF.